The present entry profiles one TCR beta chain with its context. No antigen is known for it. This record comes from a study of cytomegalovirus exposure and HLA in healthy donors. Assay: immunoSEQ multiplex PCR; the TCRdb copy retains only in-frame clones and omits some. The sample holds about 190,000 clones, 86% seen once. Findings and limits, study-wide: In a later analysis, first-cohort TCR clusters were found to tend to co-occur in the 90 to 150 validation repertoires.

CDR1 and CDR2 (germline): SGDLS, YYNGEE. This CDR3 region has 15 residues. V was clipped by 0 bases and J by 3 bases, with 10 bases between them. The donors were in the roughly 110-subject validation cohort; that cohort was separate from the approximately 730-subject first cohort. The V call is TRBV9, the J call TRBJ1-3; D is undetermined. This sequence was found in a woman younger than 30 in good health and CMV-seronegative. Sequencing was carried out using PBMCs. CDR3 region: CASSVDPPGGNTIYF. CDR3 coding DNA: TGTGCCAGCAGCGTAGACCCCCCCGGTGGAAACACCATATATTTT.